Detailed here is one T cell receptor (beta chain). Its antigen is still unknown. One end of the junction varies from germline; a read error may be responsible. The data derive from a study of molecular identifiers for immune sequencing clone quantification. Study findings and constraints: Detectable among over 900,000 naive cells, according to reports, was Jurkat TCR RNA spiked in from one cell. In CMV-specific effectors, clones above 20 copies held over 99% of molecules; naive, under 1%.

Bulk TCR library preparation followed previously described methods with listed TCR primers. MiXCR was run by TCRdb on the PCR reads, yielding one entry per CDR3 protein. The table records some 97,000 distinct CDR3 sequences, under 40% of them present only once. Germline-derived CDR1 and CDR2 are MNHEY and SVGEGT. The CDR3 length is 16 residues. The rearrangement uses TRBV6-2 or TRBV6-3 and TRBJ2-7, with 9 nucleotides matching TRBD2. The TCR was taken from a human donor in good health. Some libraries in this study had Jurkat cell RNA spiked in. Sequenced material: naive CD8+ T cells from blood, with Jurkat cell RNA spiked in. Stated subset: FACS-sorted CD8+CD4-CCR7+CD45RA+ naive T cells. CDR3 region: CASSVLIAGVPYEQHF. Here the CDR3 DNA reads TGTGCCAGCAGCGTCCTCATAGCGGGGGTCCCCTACGAGCAGCACTTC.